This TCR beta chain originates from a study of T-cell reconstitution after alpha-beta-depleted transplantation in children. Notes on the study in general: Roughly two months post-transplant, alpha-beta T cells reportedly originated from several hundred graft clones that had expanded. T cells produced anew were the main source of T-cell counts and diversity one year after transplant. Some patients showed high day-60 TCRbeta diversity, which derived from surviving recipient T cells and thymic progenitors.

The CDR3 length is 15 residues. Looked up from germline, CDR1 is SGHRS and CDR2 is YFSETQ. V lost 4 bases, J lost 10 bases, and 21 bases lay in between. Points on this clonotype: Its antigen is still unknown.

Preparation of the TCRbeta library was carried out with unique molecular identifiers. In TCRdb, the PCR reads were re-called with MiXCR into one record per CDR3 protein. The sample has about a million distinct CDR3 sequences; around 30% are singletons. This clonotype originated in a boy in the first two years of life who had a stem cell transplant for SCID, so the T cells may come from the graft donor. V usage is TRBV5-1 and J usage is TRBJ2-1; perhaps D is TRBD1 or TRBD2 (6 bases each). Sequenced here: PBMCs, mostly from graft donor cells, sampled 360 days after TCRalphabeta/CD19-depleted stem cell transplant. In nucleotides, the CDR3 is TGCGCCAGCAGCCCTGACCCTGCTAGGGGGGCCGAGCAGTTCTTC. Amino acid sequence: CASSPDPARGAEQFF. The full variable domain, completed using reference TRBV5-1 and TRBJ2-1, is KAGVTQTPRYLIKTRGQQVTLSCSPISGHRSVSWYQQTPGQGLQFLFEYFSETQRNKGNFPGRFSGRQFSNSRSEMNVSTLELGDSALYLCASSPDPARGAEQFFGPGTRLTVL.